Listed below are T cell receptor beta chains from one sample, sequenced in a study of blood T cell repertoires in COVID-19. Assay used: immunoSEQ multiplex PCR; TCRdb lists only in-frame clones, some missing. Here the sample spans roughly 250,000 clones, roughly four fifths being singletons. Sequencing was done on a sample of peripheral blood. These TCRs come from a woman older than 75 with acute or convalescent COVID-19. The CDR3 runs from the conserved cysteine through the conserved F or W. The order of the fields is V gene, D gene, J gene, clone size, CDR3 DNA, CDR3 protein. D genes are given only for firm matches. Clone sizes are given selectively: once, few, many, or a class where the clone is expanded.

>TRBV18|TRBD1|TRBJ1-1|-
TGTGCCAGCTCATCCACAGGGGACACTGAAGCTTTCTTT
CASSSTGDTEAFF
>TRBV5-1|TRBD1|TRBJ1-2|few
TGCGCCAGCAGACTGACAGGGGACTATGGCTACACCTTC
CASRLTGDYGYTF
>TRBV24-1|TRBD1|TRBJ2-5|-
TGTGCCACCAGTGACCGCGGACAGGGCCTGGGGGAGACCCAGTACTTC
CATSDRGQGLGETQYF
>TRBV25-1|-|TRBJ1-4|-
TGTGCCAGCAGTGATCGAACTGGAGGAACTAATGAAAAACTGTTTTTT
CASSDRTGGTNEKLFF
>TRBV9|-|TRBJ2-2|once
TGTGCCAGCAGCCAAGGGACTCCTGTCACCGGGGAGCTGTTTTTT
CASSQGTPVTGELFF
>TRBV2|-|TRBJ2-7|-
TGTGCCAGCAGTGCCCTCAGTGACTCCGAGCAGTACTTC
CASSALSDSEQYF
>TRBV5-6|TRBD1|TRBJ1-1|few
TGTGCCAGCAGCCCGGACAGGGGGAACACTGAAGCTTTCTTT
CASSPDRGNTEAFF
>TRBV7-8|TRBD1|TRBJ1-1|-
TGTGCCAGCAGCTTTGGGCTGGGACAGGGGAACACTGAAGCTTTCTTT
CASSFGLGQGNTEAFF
>TRBV2|-|TRBJ2-5|-
TGTGCCAGCAGTGTACAGCAGGGACAAGAGACCCAGTACTTC
CASSVQQGQETQYF
>TRBV10-2|TRBD1|TRBJ1-1|few
TGCGCCAGCAGTGAGCGGCAGGGGGCCCCCATGAACACTGAAGCTTTCTTT
CASSERQGAPMNTEAFF
>TRBV3-1/TRBV3-2|TRBD1|TRBJ1-1|-
TGTGCCAGCAGCCATCATGGACAGGGGGCTCGAGCTTTCTTT
CASSHHGQGARAFF
>TRBV7-9|-|TRBJ2-7|-
TGTGCCAGCAGCCAGGGGCCCTACGAGCAGTACTTC
CASSQGPYEQYF
>TRBV19|-|TRBJ2-7|-
TGTGCCAGTAGTAAAAAGGGGTCCTACGAGCAGTACTTC
CASSKKGSYEQYF
>TRBV7-2|TRBD1|TRBJ2-1|-
TGTGCCAGCAGTCAGGACAGGGGCTCCTACAATGAGCAGTTCTTC
CASSQDRGSYNEQFF
>TRBV25-1|-|TRBJ1-1|-
TGTGCCAGCAGTGGTGAGCTGAACACTGAAGCTTTCTTT
CASSGELNTEAFF
>TRBV6-5|TRBD1|TRBJ2-5|once
TGTGCCAGCGCCGGGACAGGGCTCCAAGAGACCCAGTACTTC
CASAGTGLQETQYF
>TRBV7-6|TRBD2|TRBJ2-3|-
TGTGCCAGCAGCTTATCCCGGGGGGGCCGCGGCACAGATACGCAGTATTTT
CASSLSRGGRGTDTQYF
>TRBV5-6|-|TRBJ1-2|-
TGTGCCAGCAGCTTGGTACAGGGAGGGGATGGCTACACCTTC
CASSLVQGGDGYTF
>TRBV7-2|-|TRBJ2-7|-
TGTGCCAGCAGCACTCTCGGGAGGAGGGGGGCCGCCTACGAGCAGTACTTC
CASSTLGRRGAAYEQYF
>TRBV2|TRBD1|TRBJ1-4|-
TGTGCCAGCAGTGCCGGGACAGGGGTCCTTAATGAAAAACTGTTTTTT
CASSAGTGVLNEKLFF
>TRBV7-3|TRBD2|TRBJ2-1|-
TGTGCCAGCAGCTTAAACCAAGCGGGAAAGCAGTTCTTC
CASSLNQAGKQFF
>TRBV2|TRBD1|TRBJ1-5|-
TGTGCCAGCAGTCTAGGACAGGGGGGGATGCAGCCCCAGCATTTT
CASSLGQGGMQPQHF
>TRBV19|TRBD2|TRBJ2-2|once
TGTGCCAGTAGGATGACTAGCGGGGTAGGGGAGCTGTTTTTT
CASRMTSGVGELFF
>TRBV2|TRBD1|TRBJ2-2|once
TGTGCCAGCAGTGCACCGGGACAGGTCGCGAACACCGGGGAGCTGTTTTTT
CASSAPGQVANTGELFF
>TRBV7-8|-|TRBJ1-3|-
TGTGCCAGCAGCCTCACCGCGGGGCCCGGAAACACCATATATTTT
CASSLTAGPGNTIYF
>TRBV19|-|TRBJ1-5|-
TGTGCCAGTAGTATCCGGGGCAGGGGAGGGAATCAGCCCCAGCATTTT
CASSIRGRGGNQPQHF
>TRBV4-1|TRBD1|TRBJ2-5|-
TGCGCCAGCAGCCAGCTAACAGGGGGGGAGACCCAGTACTTC
CASSQLTGGETQYF
>TRBV5-8|-|TRBJ2-7|-
TGTGCCAGCGGCCTCGAGCAGTACTTC
CASGLEQYF
>TRBV6-5|TRBD1|TRBJ2-2|-
TGTGCCAGCAGTTACTCGCAGGGGGTGCTTGGCGGGGAGCTGTTTTTT
CASSYSQGVLGGELFF
>TRBV27|TRBD1|TRBJ1-6|-
TGTGCCAGCAGCCTCCGGGACAGGAATTCACCCCTCCACTTT
CASSLRDRNSPLHF
>TRBV2|-|TRBJ1-1|-
TGTGCCAGCAACGGGGTCACTCGGAACACTGAAGCTTTCTTT
CASNGVTRNTEAFF
>TRBV28|-|TRBJ2-2|-
TGTGCCAGCAGTTATGGGGCGACCGGGGAGCTGTTTTTT
CASSYGATGELFF
>TRBV2|-|TRBJ2-2|-
TGTGCCAGCAGTGAGAGGGGGTGGTCGACCGGGGAGCTGTTTTTT
CASSERGWSTGELFF
>TRBV10-3|-|TRBJ2-5|-
TGTGCCATCAGTGAGTTTGCTTCGGCAGCCCAGAGGGAGACCCAGTACTTC
CAISEFASAAQRETQYF